This entry concerns a single T cell receptor (beta chain). The antigen remains undetermined. PCR employed 60 Vbeta and 13 Jbeta primers. The data were produced by immunoSEQ multiplex PCR, yet TCRdb's version contains in-frame clones alone and is incomplete. The repertoire holds roughly 170,000 clones, with 65% to 85% as singletons. This sample is part of a study of cytomegalovirus exposure and HLA in healthy donors. Study outcomes and limitations: A list of approximately 150 TCR beta chains associated with cytomegalovirus was given. A reported reduction in N-insertions relative to the roughly 640-donor mean was seen in an Asian-associated ancestry cluster in a later analysis. In vitro experiments confirmed that a few CMV-associated chains were specific for CMV antigens.

This clonotype was sampled from a woman in her fifties or sixties in good health and CMV-seropositive. The sample was PBMCs.

The CDR3 DNA is TGTGCCAGCAGTCCCCAGGGAGGTGGCTACACCTTC. It translates to CASSPQGGGYTF. The chain joins TRBV6-5 to TRBJ1-2; D is perhaps TRBD1 (5 bases). The CDR3 loop spans 12 amino acids. Trimming removed 5 bases from V and 7 bases from J, with 11 bases in between. Germline-derived CDR1 and CDR2 are MNHEY and SVGAGI.